This T cell receptor beta chain emerged from a study of blood T cell repertoires in COVID-19. TCRdb's copy holds only in-frame clones and misses some; the assay was immunoSEQ multiplex PCR. The sample consists of 150,000 to 200,000 clones, 80% to 90% of them appearing once. This sequence was found in a man aged 35 to 55 with active or convalescent COVID-19. The sample was peripheral blood.

The CDR3 region is CASSSRTGLNEKLFF. CDR3 DNA: TGTGCCAGCAGCTCACGGACAGGGCTTAATGAAAAACTGTTTTTT. This rearrangement joins TRBV14 to TRBJ1-4; TRBD1 matches 8 bases. The CDR3 is made up of 15 amino acids. The germline gives CDR1 SGHDN, CDR2 FVKESK. V lost 5 bases to trimming and J lost 4 bases; unmatched junction nucleotides: 6.